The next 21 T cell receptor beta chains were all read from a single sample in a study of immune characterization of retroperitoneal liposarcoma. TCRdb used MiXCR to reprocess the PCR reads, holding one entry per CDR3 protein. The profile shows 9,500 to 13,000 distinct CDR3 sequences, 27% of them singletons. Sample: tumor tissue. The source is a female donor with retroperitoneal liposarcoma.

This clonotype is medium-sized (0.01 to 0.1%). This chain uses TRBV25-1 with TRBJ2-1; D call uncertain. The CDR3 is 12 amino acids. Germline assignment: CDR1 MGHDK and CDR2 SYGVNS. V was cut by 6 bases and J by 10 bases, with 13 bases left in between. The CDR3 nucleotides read TGTGCCAGCAGCACACAAGCCGGCGAGCAGTTCTTC. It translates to CASSTQAGEQFF.

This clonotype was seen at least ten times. The CDR3 DNA is TGTGCCAGCAGTCCGCTACTAGCGGGAGGGGCCTACGAGCAGTTCTTC. This codes for CASSPLLAGGAYEQFF. The rearrangement uses TRBV12-3 or TRBV12-4 and TRBJ2-1; TRBD2 matches 13 bases. The V and J ends lost 5 bases and 10 bases, in that order; junction bases with no gene match: 11. There are 16 residues in the CDR3.

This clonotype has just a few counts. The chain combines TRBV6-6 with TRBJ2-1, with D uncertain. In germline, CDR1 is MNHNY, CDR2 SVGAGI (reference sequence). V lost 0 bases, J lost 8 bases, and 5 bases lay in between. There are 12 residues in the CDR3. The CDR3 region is CASSYSGYEQFF. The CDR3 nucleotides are TGTGCCAGCAGTTACTCTGGGTATGAGCAGTTCTTC.

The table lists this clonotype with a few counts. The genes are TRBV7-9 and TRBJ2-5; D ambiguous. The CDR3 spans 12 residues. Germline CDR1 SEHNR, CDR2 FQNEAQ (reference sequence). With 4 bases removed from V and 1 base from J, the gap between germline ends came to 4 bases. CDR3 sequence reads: CASSSTQETQYF. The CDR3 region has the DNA TGTGCCAGCAGCTCCACCCAAGAGACCCAGTACTTC.

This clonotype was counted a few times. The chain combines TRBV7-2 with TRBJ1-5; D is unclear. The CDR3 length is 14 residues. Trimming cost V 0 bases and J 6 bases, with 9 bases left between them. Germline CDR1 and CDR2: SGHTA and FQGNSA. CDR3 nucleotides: TGTGCCAGCAGCTTAGCCCGCGGCCCTCAGCCCCAGCATTTT. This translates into CASSLARGPQPQHF.

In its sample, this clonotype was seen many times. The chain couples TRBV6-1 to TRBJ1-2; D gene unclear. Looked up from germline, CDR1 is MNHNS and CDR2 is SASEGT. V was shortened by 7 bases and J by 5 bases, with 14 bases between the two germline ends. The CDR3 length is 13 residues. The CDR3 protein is CASTEGLAYGYTF. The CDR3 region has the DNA TGTGCCAGCACGGAGGGCCTCGCTTATGGCTACACCTTC.

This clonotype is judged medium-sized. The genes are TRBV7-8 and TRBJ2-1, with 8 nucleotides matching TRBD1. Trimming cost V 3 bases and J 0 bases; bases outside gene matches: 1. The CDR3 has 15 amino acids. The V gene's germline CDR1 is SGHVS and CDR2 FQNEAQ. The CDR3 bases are TGTGCCAGCAGCTTGACAGGGGCCTCCTACAATGAGCAGTTCTTC. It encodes CASSLTGASYNEQFF.

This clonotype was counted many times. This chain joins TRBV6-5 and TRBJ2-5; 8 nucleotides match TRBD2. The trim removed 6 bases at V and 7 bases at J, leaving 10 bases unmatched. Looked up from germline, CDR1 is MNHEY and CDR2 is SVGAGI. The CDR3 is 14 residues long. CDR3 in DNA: TGTGCCAGCAGAATTTCGGGGGGGGTGGGGACCCAGTACTTC. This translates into CASRISGGVGTQYF.

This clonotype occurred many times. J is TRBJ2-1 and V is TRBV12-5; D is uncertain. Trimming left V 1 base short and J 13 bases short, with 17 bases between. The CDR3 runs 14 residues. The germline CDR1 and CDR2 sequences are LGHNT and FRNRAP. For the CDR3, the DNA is TGTGCTAGTGGTTTGGGAACAGCTCAAGAGACCCAGTTCTTC. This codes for CASGLGTAQETQFF.

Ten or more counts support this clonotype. CDR3 DNA: TGTGCCAGCAGCTTCCCTCGAAAGGGAGCCACCTACAATGAGCAGTTCTTC. It codes for CASSFPRKGATYNEQFF. The chain couples TRBV7-8 to TRBJ2-1, with D possibly being TRBD2 (5 bases). The ends were cut back, 3 bases at V and 2 bases at J, with 17 bases in the middle. From germline, CDR1 is SGHVS and CDR2 FQNEAQ. The CDR3 runs 17 residues.

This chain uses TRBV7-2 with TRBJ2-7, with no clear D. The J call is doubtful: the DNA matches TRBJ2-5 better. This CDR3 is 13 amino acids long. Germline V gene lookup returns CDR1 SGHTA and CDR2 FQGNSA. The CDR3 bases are TGTGCCAGCAGCTTAGGGGCCGAGGAGACCCAGTACTTC. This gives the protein CASSLGAEETQYF.

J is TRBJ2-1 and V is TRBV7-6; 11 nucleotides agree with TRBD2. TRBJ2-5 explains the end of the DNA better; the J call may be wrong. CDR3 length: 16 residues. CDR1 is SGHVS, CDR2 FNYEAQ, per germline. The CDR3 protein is CASSSPRLAGQGTQYF. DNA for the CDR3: TGTGCCAGCAGCTCTCCTCGACTAGCGGGGCAGGGGACCCAGTACTTC.

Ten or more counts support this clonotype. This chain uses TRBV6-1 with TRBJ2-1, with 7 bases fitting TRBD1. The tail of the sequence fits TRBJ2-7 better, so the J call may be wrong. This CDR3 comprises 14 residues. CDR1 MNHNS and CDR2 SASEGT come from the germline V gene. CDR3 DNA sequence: TGTGCCAGCAGTTTAGGGACAGTCTACAATGAGCAGTACTTC. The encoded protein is CASSLGTVYNEQYF.

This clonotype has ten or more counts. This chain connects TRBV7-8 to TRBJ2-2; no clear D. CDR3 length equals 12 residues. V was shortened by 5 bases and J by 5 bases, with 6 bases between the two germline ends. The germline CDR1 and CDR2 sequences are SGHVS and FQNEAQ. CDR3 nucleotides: TGTGCCAGCAGCCCTCTTACCGGGGAGCTGTTTTTT. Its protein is CASSPLTGELFF.

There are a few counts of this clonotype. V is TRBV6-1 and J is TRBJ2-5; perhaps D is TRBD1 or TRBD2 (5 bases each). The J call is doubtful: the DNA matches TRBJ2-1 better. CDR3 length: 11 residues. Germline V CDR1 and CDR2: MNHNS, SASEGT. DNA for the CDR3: TGTGCCAGCAGCAGTCCGGGGACCCAGTTCTTC. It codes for CASSSPGTQFF.

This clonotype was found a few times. The CDR3 bases are TGTGCCAGCAGCTCCCCCCGGACAGGGATTTTTACCGGGGAGCTGTTTTTT. It specifies CASSSPRTGIFTGELFF. The gene calls are TRBV7-2 and TRBJ2-2, with TRBD1 matching 8 bases. CDR1 is SGHTA and CDR2 is FQGNSA in the germline V gene. The ends lost 4 bases at V and 5 bases at J; junction bases unmatched: 12. The CDR3 contains 17 residues.

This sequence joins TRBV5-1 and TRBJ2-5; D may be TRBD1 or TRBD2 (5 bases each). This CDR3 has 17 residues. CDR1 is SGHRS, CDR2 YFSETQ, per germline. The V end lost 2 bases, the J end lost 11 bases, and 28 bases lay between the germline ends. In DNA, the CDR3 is TGCGCCAGCAGCTTCGGGGCGCGGCTAGTGTGGCACAATGAGCAGTACTTC. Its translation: CASSFGARLVWHNEQYF. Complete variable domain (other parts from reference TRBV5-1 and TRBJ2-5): KAGVTQTPRYLIKTRGQQVTLSCSPISGHRSVSWYQQTPGQGLQFLFEYFSETQRNKGNFPGRFSGRQFSNSRSEMNVSTLELGDSALYLCASSFGARLVWHNEQYFGPGTRLLVL.

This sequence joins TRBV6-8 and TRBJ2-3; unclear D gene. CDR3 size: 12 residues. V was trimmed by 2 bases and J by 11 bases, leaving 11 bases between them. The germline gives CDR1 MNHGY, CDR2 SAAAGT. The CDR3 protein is CASSYDRYEQYF. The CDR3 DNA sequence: TGTGCCAGCAGTTACGATCGGTACGAGCAGTATTTT.

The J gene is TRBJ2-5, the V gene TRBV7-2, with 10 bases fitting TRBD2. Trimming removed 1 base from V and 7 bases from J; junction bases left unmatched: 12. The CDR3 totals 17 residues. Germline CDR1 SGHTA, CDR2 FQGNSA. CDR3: CASSLGGSGGRGGTQYF. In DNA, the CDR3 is TGTGCCAGCAGCTTAGGGGGTAGCGGGGGGAGGGGAGGGACCCAGTACTTC. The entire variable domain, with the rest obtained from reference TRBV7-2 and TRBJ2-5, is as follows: GAGVSQSPSNKVTEKGKDVELRCDPISGHTALYWYRQSLGQGLEFLIYFQGNSAPDKSGLPSDRFSAERTGGSVSTLTIQRTQQEDSAVYLCASSLGGSGGRGGTQYFGPGTRLLVL.

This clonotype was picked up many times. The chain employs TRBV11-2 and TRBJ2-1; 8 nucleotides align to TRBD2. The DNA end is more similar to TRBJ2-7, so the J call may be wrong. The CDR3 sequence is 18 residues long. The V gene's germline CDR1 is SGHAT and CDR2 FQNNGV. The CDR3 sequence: CASSFPGFGREGQNEQYF. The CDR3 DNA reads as TGTGCCAGCAGCTTTCCAGGTTTCGGGAGGGAAGGTCAGAATGAGCAGTACTTC.

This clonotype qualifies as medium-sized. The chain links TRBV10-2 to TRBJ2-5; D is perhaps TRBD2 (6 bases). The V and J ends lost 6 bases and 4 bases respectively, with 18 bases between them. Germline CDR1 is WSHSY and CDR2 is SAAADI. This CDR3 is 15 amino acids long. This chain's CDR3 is CASSGDSGGAETQYF. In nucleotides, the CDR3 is TGCGCCAGCAGCGGTGACTCAGGCGGGGCAGAGACCCAGTACTTC.